This entry lists 21 T cell receptor beta chains sequenced from one sample in a study of neurological immune-mediated disorders. Each CDR3 protein is one row after TCRdb ran MiXCR on the 5' RACE reads. The sample holds approximately 100,000 distinct CDR3 sequences, 10% to 13% seen once. This sample's time point: longitudinal time-point 3. The material sequenced was PBMCs. These receptor sequences come from a female donor with HTLV-1-associated myelopathy (HAM/TSP).

This clonotype appeared many times. The chain is built from TRBV20-1 and TRBJ1-2; D might be TRBD1 (6 bases). The CDR3 runs to 16 residues. The germline gives CDR1 DFQATT, CDR2 SNEGSKA (reference sequence). Trimming shortened V by 3 bases and J by 0 bases, and 17 bases separated the two germline ends. The CDR3 sequence: CSASGLDSPANYGYTF. CDR3 sequence (DNA): TGCAGTGCTAGCGGCTTGGACAGTCCAGCTAACTATGGCTACACCTTC.

This chain joins TRBV11-2 and TRBJ1-5; TRBD1 is a possible D gene (6 bases). This CDR3 is built from 11 residues. Germline loops: CDR1 SGHAT, CDR2 FQNNGV. Trimming took 5 bases from V and 16 from J, leaving 15 bases between them. CDR3 in DNA: TGTGCCAGCAGCGACCGTGGGGGCAAACATTTT. This gives the protein CASSDRGGKHF.

The chain is built from TRBV29-1 and TRBJ2-3; no definite D call. The ends were cut back, 4 bases at V and 0 bases at J, with 8 bases in the middle. Germline V gives CDR1 SQVTM, CDR2 ANQGSEA. The CDR3 extends over 13 amino acids. The DNA of the CDR3 is TGCAGCGTTGCAGGTTCTAGCACAGATACGCAGTATTTT. Its translation: CSVAGSSTDTQYF.

This clonotype was seen repeatedly, ten times or more. Mismatch with germline at one junction end may stem from a read error. CDR3 residues: CASSQEDMNRGRIIF. The DNA for the CDR3 is TGTGCCAGCAGCCAAGAAGATATGAACAGGGGGCGCATAATCTTC. This chain connects TRBV4-2 to TRBJ2-1; 9 bases are a match to TRBD1. CDR3 length: 15 residues. The germline V gene has CDR1 LGHNA and CDR2 YNFKEQ.

This clonotype appeared many times. The gene calls are TRBV27 and TRBJ2-3, with 11 bases fitting TRBD2. J was trimmed by 4 bases and V by 6 bases; bases with no gene match: 18. Looked up from germline, CDR1 is MNHEY and CDR2 is SMNVEV (reference sequence). The CDR3 is 19 amino acids. Here the CDR3 DNA reads TGTGCCAGCAGGAAAAGGATCTCCCAGGGACTAGCGGTGCCAGATACGCAGTATTTT. It yields the protein CASRKRISQGLAVPDTQYF.

This clonotype was seen many times. V usage is TRBV5-1 and J usage is TRBJ2-3, with 7 bases identical to TRBD1. The V gene's germline CDR1 is SGHRS and CDR2 YFSETQ. The ends lost 1 base at V and 0 bases at J; junction bases unmatched: 20. The CDR3 is made up of 21 amino acids. The DNA of the CDR3 is TGCGCCAGCAGCTTGCACTCCGGCTACGTTAGGGGGCCGGGAAGCACAGATACGCAGTATTTT. Residues: CASSLHSGYVRGPGSTDTQYF.

This clonotype was seen ten or more times. The chain joins TRBV28 to TRBJ2-5; D gene unclear. The CDR3 sequence is 11 residues long. Trimming cost V 5 bases and J 3 bases, with 4 bases left between them. The germline CDR1 and CDR2 sequences are MDHEN and SYDVKM. The CDR3 spells CASSRKETQYF. DNA of the CDR3: TGTGCCAGCAGTCGAAAAGAGACCCAGTACTTC.

The table lists this clonotype with many counts. The chain recombines TRBV5-1 with TRBJ2-1, with 15 bases identical to TRBD2. CDR3 length equals 16 residues. CDR1 is SGHRS, CDR2 YFSETQ, per germline. The V and J ends lost 4 bases and 4 bases, in that order; junction bases with no gene match: 3. CDR3: CASSVGTSGGYNEQFF. The CDR3 DNA reads TGCGCCAGCAGCGTGGGGACTAGCGGGGGGTACAATGAGCAGTTCTTC. Looking up the rest from reference TRBV5-1 and TRBJ2-1 gives the full variable domain: KAGVTQTPRYLIKTRGQQVTLSCSPISGHRSVSWYQQTPGQGLQFLFEYFSETQRNKGNFPGRFSGRQFSNSRSEMNVSTLELGDSALYLCASSVGTSGGYNEQFFGPGTRLTVL.

The gene calls are TRBV20-1 and TRBJ2-7; maybe TRBD2 (5 bases). V was shortened by 0 bases and J by 3 bases, with 9 bases between the two germline ends. CDR1 DFQATT and CDR2 SNEGSKA come from the germline V gene (reference sequence). This CDR3 is built from 13 residues. CDR3 region: CSAREGGFYEQYF. CDR3 DNA: TGCAGTGCTAGAGAAGGAGGCTTCTACGAGCAGTACTTC.

This clonotype came up many times. The chain carries TRBV24-1 and TRBJ2-1; possibly TRBD1 for D (6 bases). The germline gives CDR1 KGHDR, CDR2 SFDVKD. V gave up 9 bases and J gave up 3 bases, with 17 bases separating them. CDR3 length equals 15 residues. The CDR3 nucleotides read TGTGCCACCCGGGGCTGGGACAAAGACTACAATGAGCAGTTCTTC. Protein sequence: CATRGWDKDYNEQFF.

This clonotype came up many times. The V gene is TRBV10-3, the J gene TRBJ2-1, with D possibly matching TRBD2 (6 bases). Germline assignment: CDR1 ENHRY and CDR2 SYGVKD. Trimming stripped 4 bases from V and 6 bases from J, with 16 bases between. This CDR3 has 15 residues. CDR3 protein: CAISGLGRTGNEQFF. The DNA of the CDR3 is TGTGCCATCAGTGGCCTGGGGAGGACCGGCAATGAGCAGTTCTTC.

The table lists this clonotype with many counts. The chain is built from TRBV5-1 and TRBJ2-1; D is perhaps TRBD1 or TRBD2 (6 bases each). This CDR3 contains 16 residues. In germline, CDR1 is SGHRS, CDR2 YFSETQ. Trimming took 0 bases from V and 2 from J, leaving 12 bases between them. The CDR3 sequence is CASSLVPGATYNEQFF. CDR3 bases: TGCGCCAGCAGCTTGGTCCCGGGGGCCACCTACAATGAGCAGTTCTTC.

This clonotype was seen at least ten times. Written as DNA, the CDR3 is TGTGCCAGCAGCCAAGAAGTTCTAGCGGGGGGGGATGAGCAGTTCTTC. Its protein product is CASSQEVLAGGDEQFF. This chain joins TRBV4-2 and TRBJ2-1; 12 bases map to TRBD2. There are 16 residues in the CDR3. Germline V gene lookup returns CDR1 LGHNA and CDR2 YNFKEQ. The junction had 5 bases not matched to a gene; V was cut back by 0 bases and J by 8 bases.

This clonotype was seen ten or more times. The CDR3 region is CSARSAGGSYNEQFF. The CDR3 DNA is TGCAGCGCCCGTTCTGCGGGCGGCTCCTACAATGAGCAGTTCTTC. V and J are TRBV29-1 and TRBJ2-1, with D possibly TRBD2 on 5 matching bases. The V gene lost 7 bases and the J gene lost 0 bases, with 16 bases spanning the gap. Germline values: CDR1 SQVTM, CDR2 ANQGSEA. The CDR3 is made up of 15 amino acids.

In its sample, this clonotype was seen many times. The rearrangement uses TRBV5-1 and TRBJ2-7, with D hard to call. V was pared by 1 base and J by 2 bases, with 13 bases between. The CDR3 is 15 amino acids. Germline CDR1 reads SGHRS; CDR2 reads YFSETQ. The DNA of the CDR3 is TGCGCCAGCAGCTTGCCGACCGCCGGAGCCTACGAGCAGTACTTC. Translated, it gives CASSLPTAGAYEQYF.

This clonotype was found many times. V usage is TRBV10-3 and J usage is TRBJ2-1, with 11 nucleotides matching TRBD2. From germline, CDR1 is ENHRY and CDR2 SYGVKD. V shed 6 bases and J 2 bases; nucleotides not matched to a gene: 3. The CDR3 runs 15 residues. CDR3 protein: CAIRNSGGAYNEQFF. CDR3 DNA: TGTGCCATCAGGAATAGCGGGGGGGCCTACAATGAGCAGTTCTTC.

This clonotype was counted many times. The chain joins TRBV20-1 to TRBJ1-1; TRBD1 agrees at 8 bases. The CDR3 has 12 amino acids. Germline trimming cut 5 bases from V and 6 bases from J; bases unmatched to any gene: 5. Per germline, CDR1 DFQATT and CDR2 SNEGSKA (reference sequence). CDR3: CSAGQGGSEAFF. The CDR3 bases are TGCAGTGCTGGACAGGGAGGCTCTGAAGCTTTCTTT.

This clonotype has a count of ten or more. The gene calls are TRBV7-2 and TRBJ2-1; 7 bases agree with TRBD2. CDR3 length equals 14 residues. Germline V gene lookup returns CDR1 SGHTA and CDR2 FQGNSA. Trimming removed 1 base from V and 7 bases from J; junction bases left unmatched: 4. In DNA form, the CDR3 reads TGTGCCAGCAGCTTAGTGCGGGGGTCGAATGAGCAGTTCTTC. Translated, it gives CASSLVRGSNEQFF.

There are many counts of this clonotype. The V and J genes are TRBV7-3 and TRBJ1-1; D possibly corresponds to TRBD1 (5 bases). Germline V gene data show CDR1 as SGHTA and CDR2 as FQGTGA. This CDR3 region has 15 residues. The V gene lost 5 bases and the J gene lost 5 bases, with 18 bases spanning the gap. CDR3 in amino acids: CASSPIDRKTTEAFF. As DNA, the CDR3 is TGTGCCAGCAGCCCTATCGACAGAAAAACGACTGAAGCTTTCTTT.

Only a few counts were recorded for this clonotype. The J gene is TRBJ2-2, the V gene TRBV28, with TRBD2 identical over 7 bases. The CDR3 spans 15 residues. The trim removed 6 bases at V and 7 bases at J, leaving 11 bases unmatched. Per the germline V gene, CDR1 is MDHEN and CDR2 is SYDVKM. The chain's CDR3 is CASSQAGLVGGELFF. CDR3 bases: TGTGCCAGCAGCCAAGCGGGGCTGGTTGGCGGGGAGCTGTTTTTT.

The sample holds many counts of this clonotype. V usage is TRBV5-6 and J usage is TRBJ2-3; a weak D match, TRBD1 (6 bases). Per germline, CDR1 SGHDT and CDR2 YYEEEE. The CDR3 contains 14 residues. Trimming shortened V by 2 bases and J by 4 bases, and 11 bases separated the two germline ends. CDR3 sequence (DNA): TGTGCCAGCAGCTTAACAGGGAACCCAGATACGCAGTATTTT. Encoded protein: CASSLTGNPDTQYF.